The following is a T cell receptor beta chain sequence with its context. Its antigen is not identified. This sample is drawn from a study of shared clonotypes between healthy human individuals. General observations from the study: The sharing of around 5% of naive CD4 clonotypes was seen across a handful of donors.

Each PCR replicate from the sorted subsets contained around 0.2 ug DNA, which is some 32,000 T cell genomes. Measured with immunoSEQ multiplex PCR; TCRdb has only the in-frame clones, and not every one. Of more than 1.2 million clones in the sample, 97% to 99% were seen once. The CDR3 length is 16 residues. V was shortened by 5 bases and J by 0 bases, with 14 bases between the two germline ends. Per the germline V gene, CDR1 is LNHDA and CDR2 is SQIVND (reference sequence). Both subsets, CD45RA+ naive and CD45RA-negative memory, were split from the CD4+ cells. The chain joins TRBV19 to TRBJ2-1, with D perhaps TRBD1 or TRBD2 (6 bases each). The TCR was taken from a young man in good health. Sequenced input: naive CD4+ T cells sorted from blood. The sample's subset: CD45RA+ positively selected. Here the CDR3 reads CASSLGGPSSYNEQFF. CDR3 DNA: TGTGCCAGTAGTCTCGGGGGCCCGAGCTCCTACAATGAGCAGTTCTTC.